Each of the 10 T cell receptor beta chains below was sequenced from the same sample in a study of PD-1 blockade in mismatch repair-deficient tumors. This table comes from immunoSEQ multiplex PCR, and its TCRdb copy is limited to in-frame clones, with some not included. This table has under 20,000 clones, roughly 87% appearing once. The sample here was PBMCs, taken 52 weeks after starting pembrolizumab. The origin of the receptors is an adult with mismatch repair-deficient cancer.

This clone was detected only once. This rearrangement joins TRBV5-5 to TRBJ2-1; 11 bases are a match to TRBD2. Per the germline V gene, CDR1 is SGHKS and CDR2 is YYEKEE (reference sequence). The J segment lost 4 bases and the V segment lost 4 bases, leaving 4 bases of the junction unmatched. The CDR3 is 15 residues long. CDR3 amino acids: CASSETSGAYNEQFF. CDR3 coding DNA: TGTGCCAGCAGCGAGACTAGCGGGGCTTACAATGAGCAGTTCTTC.

The J gene is TRBJ2-7, the V gene TRBV27; TRBD1 matches 7 bases. The CDR3 extends over 14 amino acids. Germline CDR1 and CDR2: MNHEY and SMNVEV (reference sequence). J lost 5 bases, V lost 5 bases, and 9 bases had no gene match. CDR3 sequence reads: CASSPGTERDEQYF. The CDR3 DNA reads as TGTGCCAGCAGTCCCGGGACAGAACGGGACGAGCAGTACTTC.

In regard to this clone: The identical CDR3 is also encoded by other nucleotide sequences in the sample. The V gene is TRBV5-1, the J gene TRBJ1-1; D gene ambiguous. Germline V lookup: CDR1 SGHRS, CDR2 YFSETQ. The ends were cut back, 1 base at V and 2 bases at J, with 9 bases in the middle. The CDR3 is made up of 14 amino acids. For the CDR3, the DNA is TGCGCCAGCAGCTTGTTCGGCGGAAACACTGAAGCTTTCTTT. This translates into CASSLFGGNTEAFF.

The J gene is TRBJ2-2, the V gene TRBV18, with D maybe TRBD2 (6 bases). V lost 6 bases, J lost 2 bases, and 16 bases lay in between. This CDR3 is 16 amino acids long. Germline assignment: CDR1 KGHSH and CDR2 LQKENI. The CDR3 nucleotides are TGTGCCAGCTCCTTCCAGGGAGGCGCCAACACCGGGGAGCTGTTTTTT. Its translation: CASSFQGGANTGELFF.

CDR3 nucleotides: TGCAGCGACTATACAGGGGGCCATGGCTACACCTTC. Protein product: CSDYTGGHGYTF. J is TRBJ1-2 and V is TRBV29-1, with 9 bases identical to TRBD1. Germline-derived CDR1 and CDR2 are SQVTM and ANQGSEA. This CDR3 region has 12 residues. Trimming at V came to 7 bases and at J to 6 bases, leaving 6 bases not matched to a gene.

The J gene is TRBJ2-1, the V gene TRBV11-1; 8 bases map to TRBD1. CDR3 length: 14 amino acids. Germline CDR1 and CDR2: SGHAT and FQDESV (reference sequence). Trimming removed 3 bases from V and 4 bases from J; junction bases left unmatched: 2. The CDR3 nucleotides are TGTGCCAGCAGCTTCCAGGGGGCGTACAATGAGCAGTTCTTC. Amino acid sequence: CASSFQGAYNEQFF.

The genes are TRBV6-1 and TRBJ2-7; 9 bases agree with TRBD1. V gave up 3 bases and J gave up 2 bases; unmatched junction bases: 5. Germline-derived CDR1 and CDR2 are MNHNS and SASEGT. This CDR3 comprises 15 residues. The CDR3 sequence is CASSDPGTGTYEQYF. CDR3 sequence (DNA): TGTGCCAGCAGTGATCCCGGGACAGGGACCTACGAGCAGTACTTC.

The chain carries TRBV4-2 and TRBJ2-7; D not certain. The CDR3 length is 14 residues. Germline V gene data show CDR1 as LGHNA and CDR2 as YNFKEQ. V shed 4 bases and J shed 3 bases, with 13 bases lying between them. CDR3 protein: CASSRASTNYEQYF. In DNA, the CDR3 is TGTGCCAGCAGCCGCGCGAGCACCAACTACGAGCAGTACTTC.

This rearrangement joins TRBV5-6 to TRBJ2-1; 7 nucleotides align to TRBD2. The junction had 10 bases not matched to a gene; V was cut back by 0 bases and J by 1 base. CDR3 length: 18 residues. Germline values: CDR1 SGHDT, CDR2 YYEEEE. The CDR3 is CASSLDWGGGWSYNEQFF. CDR3 sequence (DNA): TGTGCCAGCAGCTTGGATTGGGGGGGAGGGTGGTCCTACAATGAGCAGTTCTTC.

The chain recombines TRBV28 with TRBJ2-3; the D gene is possibly TRBD1 (6 bases). The CDR3 has 14 amino acids. V lost 2 bases and J 10 bases, leaving 16 bases between the germline ends. The germline V gene encodes CDR1 MDHEN and CDR2 SYDVKM. The CDR3 nucleotides are TGTGCCAGCAGTTTACAGGGGCCCTTCTTTTCGCAGTATTTT. Translation gives CASSLQGPFFSQYF.